One sample yielded the 20 T cell receptor beta chains listed below, sequenced in a study of control samples from healthy donors and cancer patients (dated by TCRdb to the early 2020s). Receptors were amplified or captured by the immunoSEQ multiplex PCR assay. TCRdb took this table from immuneACCESS and kept in-frame rearrangements with V and J called. Such tables lack part of the clones; where checked against another copy, unresolved V genes explain under half of the gap, and the rest is unexplained. This sample holds 350,000 to 450,000 clones; 80% to 95% were observed only once. Of the sample, more than 6% is held by the ten largest clones. Specimen: PBMCs. The receptors shown here come from a man aged 35 to 55 with head and neck cancer.

This clone was recorded a few times. This rearrangement joins TRBV2 to TRBJ2-7; D gene unclear. The CDR3 consists of 11 residues. Trimming left V 5 bases short and J 1 base short, with 3 bases between. CDR1 and CDR2 (germline): SNHLY, FYNNEI. CDR3 sequence (DNA): TGTGCCAGCAGTAATTCCTACGAGCAGTACTTC. Translation gives CASSNSYEQYF. The full variable domain, in which reference TRBV2 and TRBJ2-7 provide the parts outside the CDR3, is EPEVTQTPSHQVTQMGQEVILRCVPISNHLYFYWYRQILGQKVEFLVSFYNNEISEKSEIFDDQFSVERPDGSNFTLKIRSTKLEDSAMYFCASSNSYEQYFGPGTRLTVT.

The chain joins TRBV15 to TRBJ1-1; 10 bases match TRBD1. CDR1 is LNHNV and CDR2 is YYDKDF in the germline V gene (reference sequence). J lost 4 bases, V lost 1 base, and 3 bases had no gene match. The CDR3 extends over 15 amino acids. Here the CDR3 reads CATSRGQGAFTEAFF. The DNA for the CDR3 is TGTGCCACCAGCAGAGGACAGGGGGCTTTCACTGAAGCTTTCTTT.

J is TRBJ2-3 and V is TRBV7-3; possibly TRBD2 for D (6 bases). Germline V lookup: CDR1 SGHTA, CDR2 FQGTGA. V was shortened by 5 bases and J by 1 base, with 13 bases between the two germline ends. This CDR3 comprises 15 residues. The CDR3 spells CASSKAGGGTDTQYF. CDR3 nucleotides: TGTGCCAGCAGCAAAGCGGGCGGGGGCACAGATACGCAGTATTTT.

V gene TRBV28 combines with J gene TRBJ1-5, with 7 nucleotides matching TRBD1. V lost 7 bases, J lost 3 bases, and 12 bases stayed unmatched. CDR1 and CDR2 from the germline V gene are MDHEN and SYDVKM. The CDR3 totals 16 residues. The CDR3 loop is CASMLGQLPVNQPQHF. The CDR3 coding sequence is TGTGCCAGCATGCTGGGACAGCTCCCGGTCAATCAGCCCCAGCATTTT.

With respect to this clone: Other DNA sequences in this specimen translate into the identical CDR3. The J gene is TRBJ2-5, the V gene TRBV12-5; no definite D call. With 6 bases removed from V and 5 bases from J, the gap between germline ends came to 10 bases. The CDR3 runs to 12 residues. Germline V gene lookup returns CDR1 LGHNT and CDR2 FRNRAP. DNA for the CDR3: TGTGCTAGTGGAGCCCTCCGGGAGACCCAGTACTTC. Translated, it gives CASGALRETQYF.

This chain joins TRBV2 and TRBJ2-3; the match to TRBD1 covers 8 bases. The trim removed 6 bases at V and 0 bases at J, leaving 5 bases unmatched. Germline V gene lookup returns CDR1 SNHLY and CDR2 FYNNEI. CDR3 length equals 15 residues. In nucleotides, the CDR3 is TGTGCCAGCAGGCGATACAGGGGGAGCACAGATACGCAGTATTTT. This encodes CASRRYRGSTDTQYF.

Only one count was recorded for this clone. The chain links TRBV7-2 to TRBJ2-7; D not certain. Trimming left V 5 bases short and J 5 bases short, with 22 bases between. This CDR3 spans 16 amino acids. Germline V gene lookup returns CDR1 SGHTA and CDR2 FQGNSA. The CDR3 loop reads CASSRAPTAPVHEQYF. The CDR3 DNA sequence: TGTGCCAGCAGCCGGGCCCCCACAGCGCCCGTCCACGAGCAGTACTTC.

V gene TRBV6-6 combines with J gene TRBJ2-7, with D unclear. The V end lost 5 bases, the J end lost 2 bases, and 13 bases lay between the germline ends. This CDR3 region has 14 residues. Germline CDR1 reads MNHNY; CDR2 reads SVGAGI (reference sequence). CDR3 in amino acids: CASSRIQGPYEQYF. In nucleotides, the CDR3 is TGTGCCAGCAGTCGGATACAAGGTCCCTACGAGCAGTACTTC.

The chain combines TRBV11-2 with TRBJ2-7; 9 bases line up with TRBD1. The length of the CDR3 is 19 residues. Germline V gene data show CDR1 as SGHAT and CDR2 as FQNNGV. J lost 4 bases, V lost 1 base, and 17 bases had no gene match. For the CDR3, the DNA is TGTGCCAGCAGCTTAGTCCCCGGGGTGGGACAGGGTTCTTCGTACGAGCAGTACTTC. It codes for CASSLVPGVGQGSSYEQYF. The full variable domain, completed using reference TRBV11-2 and TRBJ2-7, is EAGVAQSPRYKIIEKRQSVAFWCNPISGHATLYWYQQILGQGPKLLIQFQNNGVVDDSQLPKDRFSAERLKGVDSTLKIQPAKLEDSAVYLCASSLVPGVGQGSSYEQYFGPGTRLTVT.

The chain has TRBV6-4 and TRBJ1-2, with unresolved D. Between the trimmed V and J ends, which lost 3 bases and 6 bases, there was a span of 17 bases. The CDR3 runs 15 residues. Germline assignment: CDR1 MRHNA and CDR2 SNTAGT. The CDR3 here is CASSEQYLERDGYTF. In DNA form, the CDR3 reads TGTGCCAGCAGTGAGCAGTACCTAGAGAGGGATGGCTACACCTTC.

This clone was observed a handful of times. The chain carries TRBV7-2 and TRBJ1-1; the match to TRBD1 covers 7 bases. Germline V gene lookup returns CDR1 SGHTA and CDR2 FQGNSA. Trimming removed 5 bases from V and 11 bases from J; junction bases left unmatched: 5. This CDR3 comprises 11 residues. The CDR3 DNA sequence: TGTGCCAGCAGCCCAACAGGGGATGCTTTCTTT. Translated: CASSPTGDAFF.

The chain has TRBV5-1 and TRBJ2-3; D is unclear. CDR1 SGHRS and CDR2 YFSETQ come from the germline V gene. This CDR3 has 15 residues. Trimming removed 4 bases at V and 1 base at J, with 13 bases between. The chain's CDR3 is CASSPPSLGTDTQYF. The CDR3 nucleotides read TGCGCCAGCAGCCCCCCTTCCCTCGGCACAGATACGCAGTATTTT.

A single count supports this clone. This chain joins TRBV28 and TRBJ1-1; D remains ambiguous. Looked up from germline, CDR1 is MDHEN and CDR2 is SYDVKM. The CDR3 loop spans 18 amino acids. V lost 4 bases and J lost 0, with 21 bases in between. The CDR3 nucleotides are TGTGCCAGCAGTTCCCGACCCGGCGGCAGCAGAATGAACACTGAAGCTTTCTTT. Its translation is CASSSRPGGSRMNTEAFF. Together with reference TRBV28 and TRBJ1-1, the CDR3 gives the full variable domain: DVKVTQSSRYLVKRTGEKVFLECVQDMDHENMFWYRQDPGLGLRLIYFSYDVKMKEKGDIPEGYSVSREKKERFSLILESASTNQTSMYLCASSSRPGGSRMNTEAFFGQGTRLTVV.

The chain uses TRBV9 and TRBJ2-7, with a possible D match to TRBD2 (6 bases). This CDR3 comprises 13 residues. Trimming cost V 4 bases and J 5 bases, with 13 bases left between them. CDR1 SGDLS and CDR2 YYNGEE come from the germline V gene. CDR3 sequence reads: CASSPSGDDEQYF. The CDR3 DNA reads as TGTGCCAGCAGCCCTTCGGGGGATGACGAGCAGTACTTC.

The chain is built from TRBV4-1 and TRBJ1-2; possibly TRBD1 for D (6 bases). This CDR3 region has 12 residues. Germline V gene data show CDR1 as MGHRA and CDR2 as YSYEKL. V dropped 4 bases and J dropped 8 bases, with 11 bases sitting between them. The DNA of the CDR3 is TGCGCCAGCAGCCCTACAGGGAGCGGCTACACCTTC. This encodes CASSPTGSGYTF.

V gene TRBV11-2 combines with J gene TRBJ1-4; the D gene is possibly TRBD1 (6 bases). Trimming removed 2 bases from V and 5 bases from J, with 15 bases in between. Germline V gives CDR1 SGHAT, CDR2 FQNNGV. This CDR3 is 16 amino acids long. This chain's CDR3 is CASSLRGAWGNEKLFF. DNA of the CDR3: TGTGCCAGCAGCTTACGGGGGGCATGGGGGAATGAAAAACTGTTTTTT.

This clone was recorded a few times. The chain uses TRBV5-1 and TRBJ1-1; D unresolved. Germline CDR1 SGHRS, CDR2 YFSETQ. Trimming pared 4 bases from V and 3 bases from J, leaving 7 bases between. The CDR3 is 12 amino acids. The CDR3 DNA sequence: TGCGCCAGCAGCGGGTTGCACACTGAAGCTTTCTTT. It is translated as CASSGLHTEAFF.

The V call is TRBV11-3, the J call TRBJ2-1; tentatively, D is TRBD1 (6 bases). CDR1 SGHNT and CDR2 YENEEA come from the germline V gene. V dropped 5 bases and J dropped 2 bases, with 10 bases sitting between them. The CDR3 consists of 14 residues. CDR3 sequence reads: CASSPGAAYNEQFF. CDR3 DNA sequence: TGTGCCAGCAGCCCAGGGGCCGCCTACAATGAGCAGTTCTTC. The full variable domain, in which reference TRBV11-3 and TRBJ2-1 provide the parts outside the CDR3, is EAGVVQSPRYKIIEKKQPVAFWCNPISGHNTLYWYLQNLGQGPELLIRYENEEAVDDSQLPKDRFSAERLKGVDSTLKIQPAELGDSAVYLCASSPGAAYNEQFFGPGTRLTVL.

The chain uses TRBV5-1 and TRBJ2-3; D not certain. Germline V CDR1 and CDR2: SGHRS, YFSETQ. Trimming stripped 3 bases from V and 5 bases from J, with 10 bases between. The CDR3 runs to 13 residues. CDR3 region: CASSSRVGDTQYF. The CDR3 nucleotides are TGCGCCAGCAGCTCCAGAGTCGGAGATACGCAGTATTTT.

J is TRBJ1-6 and V is TRBV10-1; D gene ambiguous. Germline loops: CDR1 WNHNN, CDR2 SYGVQD (reference sequence). The CDR3 runs 14 residues. V was cut by 3 bases and J by 7 bases, with 10 bases left in between. CDR3: CASSDWKENSPLHF. Here the CDR3 DNA reads TGCGCCAGCAGTGACTGGAAGGAAAATTCACCCCTCCACTTT.